The present TCR beta chain was sequenced within a study of T-cell reconstitution after alpha-beta-depleted transplantation in children. This clonotype was detected ten times or more. The V gene lost 3 bases and the J gene lost 8 bases, with 13 bases spanning the gap. Per the germline V gene, CDR1 is LNHNV and CDR2 is YYDKDF (reference sequence). CDR3 length: 13 residues. Unique molecular identifiers were built into the TCRbeta library. TCRdb fed the PCR reads into MiXCR, producing one record per CDR3 protein. The sample records more than 550,000 distinct CDR3 sequences, 8% to 11% being singletons. The genes are TRBV15 and TRBJ1-1; D gene uncertain. The receptor was derived from a human donor who donated a stem cell graft to a child with acute myeloid leukemia. The material was PBMCs from the stem cell graft donor, obtained from the stem cell graft. The CDR3 sequence: CATSSPPGVEAFF. The CDR3 region has the DNA TGTGCCACCAGCAGCCCTCCAGGAGTCGAAGCTTTCTTT.